This TCR beta chain is drawn from a study of blood T cells in healthy people across ages (dated by TCRdb to between 2014 and 2017). Notes on the research overall: In model experiments, roughly one uniquely barcoded TCR beta cDNA molecule per two T cells was captured by template switching. Age-related changes in TCR beta repertoire diversity were measured in the study by deep sequencing normalized with unique cDNA molecular identifiers. Donors were grouped into four age groups: young (average about 15 years), middle-aged (39), aged (roughly 67) and long-lived (just over 80). Donors of different ages were randomly distributed across sequencing lanes to avoid experimental bias. Using the same blood draw, the study looked at two additional independent replicas of 1 million unique cDNA reads for two donors, one aged 18 to 30 and the other aged 80 or older. Broad study findings and their caveats: The percentage of naive T cells measured by flow cytometry correlated strongly with observed TCR beta diversity. Estimates of total diversity based on one million sequenced T cells were regarded as lower bounds and as underestimates. Observed TCR beta diversity per million T cells fell roughly linearly with age, and a significant reduction was already apparent by age roughly 40. Bulk unsorted PBMC profiling prevented conclusive comparison of naive and antigen-experienced compartments. The long-lived group showed more naive CD4+ T cells, fewer expanded clones and increased TCR diversity than the aged group, suggesting age selection. Because donor CMV infection status was unknown, age-related changes in expanded clonotypes were potentially confounded.

This clonotype has only a few counts. Its antigen target is currently unknown. Qualities for individual bases were not recorded, and no much larger clone is one base off. V loses 8 bases of germline sequence and J loses 4 bases, and the interval between the two ends is 20 bases. There are 15 amino acids in the CDR3, from cysteine to phenylalanine inclusive. The sequence is cut down to CDR3 DNA, 45 bases in frame from base 1. The library came from 5' RACE. TCRdb shows the sequencer as Illumina HiSeq 2500. A second PCR of about 6 to 11 cycles was run with a J-beta primer mix and a sample-barcoded 5' primer. A template-switch 5' adaptor carrying 12 random nucleotides introduced a unique molecular identifier onto each TCR beta cDNA molecule. At least 2.5 million CDR3-containing paired-end reads were obtained from each sample. All of the RNA was converted into first-strand cDNA using the Mint cDNA synthesis kit, with a TRBC-specific oligonucleotide serving as the primer. Following uracil-DNA glycosylase treatment, all cDNA underwent a first 18-cycle PCR with the universal primers M1SS and BC2_uni_R. Regarding the original processing steps: For normalization, 1 million high-quality reads were randomly selected from each sample, with every read carrying a distinct molecular identifier. Instead of being binned into consensus sequences, reads that shared molecular identifiers were thrown out. MiTCR, set to a Q25 quality threshold and the strictest error-elimination algorithm, was used for CDR3 identification, clonotype clustering and error correction. A nonparametric unseen species model with Euler transformation was used to estimate lower-bound total TCR beta diversity. TCRdb reworked the public reads: Q25 trimming with fastp, MiXCR clone assembly, productive beta chains retained. Under each unique CDR3 protein, matching rows form one entry showing the most common genes and DNA. The V and J calls, along with clone size, are taken from TCRdb and not from the paper's own processing. This sample gives about 830,000 distinct CDR3 sequences in total; 60% to 80% of them show up just once. The top ten constitute around a quarter of the sample.

The roughly 39 donors, aged 6 to 90 years, were systemically healthy Caucasian individuals from Russia. Each donor gave ten milliliters of peripheral blood, collected into EDTA-treated Vacutainer tubes. Ficoll-Paque density-gradient centrifugation was used to isolate PBMCs, with at least 6 million per sample. Total RNA was extracted from PBMCs with Trizol reagent, with at least 6 micrograms obtained per sample. The percentages of naive CD45RAhigh/CD27high T cells were determined by flow cytometry on a PBMC aliquot from every donor. The rearrangement combines TRBV12-3 or TRBV12-4 with TRBJ1-2; TRBD1 is possibly the D segment (6 matching bases). The TCR comes from a man aged 30-40 years in good health. Sequencing input: blood. Here the CDR3 is given as CASSPDRQRPYGYTF. The DNA is as follows: TGTGCCAGCTCCCCAGACAGGCAAAGGCCCTATGGCTACACCTTC.